Listed below are T cell receptor beta chains from one sample, sequenced in a study of PD-1 blockade in classical Hodgkin lymphoma. The repertoire was sequenced with immunoSEQ multiplex PCR; TCRdb's copy has only in-frame clones and lacks some. Among 50,000 or so clones listed, nearly 90% were seen once. This specimen was peripheral blood mononuclear cells (PBMCs), taken before the fourth cycle of nivolumab. Every receptor here comes from a human donor with classical Hodgkin lymphoma. The conserved cysteine and the conserved F or W are not part of the CDR3 here.

TRBJ1-1	TRBV14	ASSSGGLYNTEAF
TRBJ2-3	TRBV14	ASSPPGKGDTQY
TRBJ2-3	TRBV27	ASSLGSYLGDTQY
TRBJ2-7	TRBV28	ASGIVYEQY
TRBJ2-7	TRBV29-1	SVPGQSSYEQY
TRBJ1-1	TRBV5-6	ASSLARDMNTEAF
TRBJ2-7	TRBV9	ASSDRPWDSYEQY
TRBJ2-1	TRBV4-1	ASRSPTSSYNEQF
TRBJ2-7	TRBV12-5	ASGGDGYEQY
TRBJ2-5	TRBV5-1	ASSSLSLAVQETQY
TRBJ2-1	TRBV7-3	ASSLYRDPTYNEQF
TRBJ2-7	TRBV7-9	ASSSPGRESYEQY
TRBJ2-5	TRBV5-4	ASSLWTFIQETQY
TRBJ1-1	TRBV11-3	ASSIQGTTEAF
TRBJ1-2	TRBV29-1	SVEDLLRALRGYT
TRBJ2-7	TRBV14	ASSQEQGYEQY
TRBJ2-7	TRBV5-4	ASSSNPLSSYEQY
TRBJ2-5	TRBV19	ASSIDPIDRGRTQY
TRBJ2-1	TRBV5-1	ASRLRPGQGMLEQF
TRBJ2-6	TRBV7-2	ASSLYSGANVLT
TRBJ2-2	TRBV7-3	ASSSTGGRTGELF
TRBJ2-5	TRBV2	ASRDRRDRGFQETQY
TRBJ1-1	TRBV2	ASREGQTEAF
TRBJ2-7	TRBV29-1	SVGDTEQY
TRBJ2-1	TRBV6-5	AIGGVYNEQF
TRBJ2-1	TRBV4-1	ASSHRSTSGRAGDNNEQF
TRBJ2-1	TRBV19	ASKGGIEQF
TRBJ2-1	TRBV5-1	ASSNLEGVEQF
TRBJ2-3	TRBV9	ASSPGGAGGPRGTQY
TRBJ2-3	TRBV29-1	SVDYGGSSDTQY
TRBJ2-1	TRBV6-5	ASSYSSPSSYNEQF
TRBJ1-1	TRBV30	AWRARAVGTEAF
TRBJ2-1	TRBV27	ASSIGTTTYNEQF
TRBJ1-4	TRBV18	ASSPGFKEKLF
TRBJ2-1	TRBV20-1	SASSYNEQF
TRBJ2-5	TRBV5-1	ASSTAPGETQY
TRBJ2-7	TRBV2	ASSDQGARYEQY
TRBJ1-1	TRBV28	ASSSFGTHEAF
TRBJ1-2	TRBV7-8	ASSVYGSNYGYT
TRBJ2-7	TRBV18	ASSPATSQRRYEQY
TRBJ1-2	TRBV15	ATSRDSAGRDGYT
TRBJ1-2	TRBV27	ASRRTGAYGYT
TRBJ2-5	TRBV6-4	ASSRTSGGGETQY
TRBJ2-6	TRBV9	ASSVPIGANVLT
TRBJ2-1	TRBV7-3	ASSSARDEQF
TRBJ2-7	TRBV11-3	ASSFYPGPANEQY